This is a list of T cell receptor beta chains from one sample in a study of T cell repertoires in cytomegalovirus infection. MiXCR, run by TCRdb on the reads, gives a single entry per CDR3 protein. The sample contains a few hundred thousand distinct CDR3 sequences, 30% to 40% of which appear only once. For these TCRs, the target antigens are not known. The input for sequencing was cultured PBMCs, taken from culture after CMV antigen stimulation. The receptors were gathered from a human donor in good health (CMV status not recorded). Some clones in this sample may be carry-over from other donors' samples. Each CDR3 is given with its conserved first and last residue. D genes are given only for firm matches. Only some rows state a clone size, as once, few, many or a class for expanded clones.

v_gene: TRBV7-9; j_gene: TRBJ1-5; abundance: .; d_gene: TRBD1; CDR3aa: CASSSSGQGVVGPQHF; CDR3nt: TGTGCCAGCAGCTCATCGGGACAGGGAGTGGTTGGGCCCCAGCATTTT
v_gene: TRBV6-8; j_gene: TRBJ1-1; abundance: .; d_gene: .; CDR3aa: CASSYRDLNTEAFF; CDR3nt: TGTGCCAGCAGTTACAGGGATTTGAACACTGAAGCTTTCTTT
v_gene: TRBV19; j_gene: TRBJ1-5; abundance: .; d_gene: .; CDR3aa: CASSKAVDYSNQPQHF; CDR3nt: TGTGCCAGTAGTAAGGCGGTGGACTATAGCAATCAGCCCCAGCATTTT
v_gene: TRBV28; j_gene: TRBJ2-4; abundance: few; d_gene: TRBD1; CDR3aa: CASSPSRQGPSQYF; CDR3nt: TGTGCCAGCAGTCCGAGCCGACAGGGCCCGTCTCAGTACTTC
v_gene: TRBV28; j_gene: TRBJ2-1; abundance: .; d_gene: .; CDR3aa: CASSSGPPHEQFF; CDR3nt: TGTGCCAGCAGTTCCGGGCCGCCCCATGAGCAGTTCTTC
v_gene: TRBV12-3/TRBV12-4; j_gene: TRBJ2-1; abundance: few; d_gene: TRBD2; CDR3aa: CASSLGWGGRFDEQFF; CDR3nt: TGTGCCAGCAGTTTAGGATGGGGGGGACGGTTCGATGAGCAGTTCTTC
v_gene: TRBV7-4; j_gene: TRBJ2-2; abundance: .; d_gene: .; CDR3aa: CASSRLPGERGTGELFF; CDR3nt: TGTGCCAGCAGCCGACTCCCGGGAGAACGGGGCACCGGGGAGCTGTTTTTT
v_gene: TRBV12-3/TRBV12-4; j_gene: TRBJ2-6; abundance: .; d_gene: TRBD1; CDR3aa: CASRRTGVPGANVLTF; CDR3nt: TGTGCCAGCAGGCGGACAGGGGTCCCTGGGGCCAACGTCCTGACTTTC
v_gene: TRBV7-2; j_gene: TRBJ1-1; abundance: .; d_gene: .; CDR3aa: CASSTTVNTEAFF; CDR3nt: TGTGCCAGCAGCACGACAGTGAACACTGAAGCTTTCTTT
v_gene: TRBV5-8; j_gene: TRBJ1-1; abundance: few; d_gene: .; CDR3aa: CASRLGGGRRGNTEAFF; CDR3nt: TGTGCCAGCAGACTGGGGGGTGGACGGCGAGGGAACACTGAAGCTTTCTTT
v_gene: TRBV4-3; j_gene: TRBJ2-3; abundance: many; d_gene: TRBD1; CDR3aa: CASSQEPTGGRADTQYF; CDR3nt: TGCGCCAGCAGCCAGGAACCGACAGGGGGCCGTGCAGATACGCAGTATTTT